This TCR beta chain emerged from a study of CD8+CD57+ T cells in acquired aplastic anemia. Study-wide background: Mean yield of DNA from sorted CD4+ and CD8+ cells was 3 to 3.5 ug.

The study profiled TCR beta VDJ and CDR3 using genomic DNA as template. TCRdb called the reads again in MiXCR, with one record for every CDR3 protein. The sample holds 250,000 to 350,000 distinct CDR3 sequences; about 50% are singletons and the top ten take 1% to 1.5%. Study conclusions and caveats: Patients shared some 30 CD8+ CDR3 sequences with controls.

As regards this clonotype: Antigen specificity is unknown. Mismatch with germline at one junction end may stem from a read error.

The sequenced patients had an expansion of CD8+CD57+ cells seen by flow cytometry. The CDR3 contains 15 residues. The chain recombines TRBV12-3 or TRBV12-4 with TRBJ1-1; 7 nucleotides match TRBD1. Sequences were obtained from sorted CD4+, CD8+, or CD8+CD57+ T cells (not recorded which) from PBMCs. This TCR came from a human donor with aplastic anemia. The CDR3 DNA sequence: TGTGCCTGCAGTTTGTCAGGGGGTCGGGGCACTGAAGCTTTCTTT. It is translated as CACSLSGGRGTEAFF.